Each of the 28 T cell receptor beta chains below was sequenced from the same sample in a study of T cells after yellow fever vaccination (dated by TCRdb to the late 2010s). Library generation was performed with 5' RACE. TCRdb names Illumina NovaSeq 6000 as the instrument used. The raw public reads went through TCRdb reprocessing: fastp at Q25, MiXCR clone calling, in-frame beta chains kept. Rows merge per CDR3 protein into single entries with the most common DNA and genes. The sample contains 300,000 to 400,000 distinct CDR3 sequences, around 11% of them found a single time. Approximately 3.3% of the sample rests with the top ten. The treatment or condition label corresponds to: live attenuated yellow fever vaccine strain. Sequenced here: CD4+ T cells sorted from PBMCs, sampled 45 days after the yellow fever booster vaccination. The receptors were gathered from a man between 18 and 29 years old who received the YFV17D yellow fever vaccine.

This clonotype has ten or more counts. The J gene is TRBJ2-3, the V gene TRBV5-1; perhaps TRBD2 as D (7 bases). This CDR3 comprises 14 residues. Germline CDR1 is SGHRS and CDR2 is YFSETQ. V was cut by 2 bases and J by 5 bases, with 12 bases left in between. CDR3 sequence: CASSLGGAQDTQYF. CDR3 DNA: TGCGCCAGCAGCTTAGGGGGGGCCCAAGATACGCAGTATTTT. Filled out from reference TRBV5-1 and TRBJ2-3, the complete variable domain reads KAGVTQTPRYLIKTRGQQVTLSCSPISGHRSVSWYQQTPGQGLQFLFEYFSETQRNKGNFPGRFSGRQFSNSRSEMNVSTLELGDSALYLCASSLGGAQDTQYFGPGTRLTVL.

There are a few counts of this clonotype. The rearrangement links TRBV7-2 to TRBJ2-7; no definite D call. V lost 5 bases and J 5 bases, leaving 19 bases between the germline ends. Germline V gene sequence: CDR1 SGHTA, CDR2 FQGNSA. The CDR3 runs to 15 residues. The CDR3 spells CASSRMLLPTHEQYF. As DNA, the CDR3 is TGTGCCAGCAGCCGTATGCTGCTTCCTACCCACGAGCAGTACTTC.

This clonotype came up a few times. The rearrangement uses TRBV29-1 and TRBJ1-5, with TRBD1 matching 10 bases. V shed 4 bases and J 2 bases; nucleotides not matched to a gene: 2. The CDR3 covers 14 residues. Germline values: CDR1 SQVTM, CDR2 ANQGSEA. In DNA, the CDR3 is TGCAGCGTTGGGGGGACAGGGGGCAATCAGCCCCAGCATTTT. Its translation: CSVGGTGGNQPQHF. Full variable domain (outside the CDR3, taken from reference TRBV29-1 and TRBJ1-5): SAVISQKPSRDICQRGTSLTIQCQVDSQVTMMFWYRQQPGQSLTLIATANQGSEATYESGFVIDKFPISRPNLTFSTLTVSNMSPEDSSIYLCSVGGTGGNQPQHFGDGTRLSIL.

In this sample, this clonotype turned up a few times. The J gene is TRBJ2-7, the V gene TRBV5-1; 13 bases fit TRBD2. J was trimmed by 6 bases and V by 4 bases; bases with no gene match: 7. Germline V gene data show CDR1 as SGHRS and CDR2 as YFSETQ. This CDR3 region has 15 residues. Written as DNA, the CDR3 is TGCGCCAGCAGCCTTGGCGGACTAGCGGGGGTCGAGCAGTACTTC. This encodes CASSLGGLAGVEQYF.

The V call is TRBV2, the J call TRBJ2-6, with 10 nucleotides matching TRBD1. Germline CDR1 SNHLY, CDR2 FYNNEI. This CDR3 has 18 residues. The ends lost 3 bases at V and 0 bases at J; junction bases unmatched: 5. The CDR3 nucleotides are TGTGCCAGCAGTGATATGGACAGGGGGTACTCTGGGGCCAACGTCCTGACTTTC. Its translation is CASSDMDRGYSGANVLTF. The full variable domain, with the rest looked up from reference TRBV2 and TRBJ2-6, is EPEVTQTPSHQVTQMGQEVILRCVPISNHLYFYWYRQILGQKVEFLVSFYNNEISEKSEIFDDQFSVERPDGSNFTLKIRSTKLEDSAMYFCASSDMDRGYSGANVLTFGAGSRLTVL.

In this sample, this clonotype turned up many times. The CDR3 loop is CASTSQGHGELFF. The CDR3, as DNA: TGTGCCAGCACCTCCCAGGGTCACGGGGAGCTGTTTTTT. The chain employs TRBV7-9 and TRBJ2-2; maybe TRBD1 (5 bases). The V gene lost 7 bases and the J gene lost 7 bases, with 13 bases spanning the gap. The V gene's germline CDR1 is SEHNR and CDR2 FQNEAQ (reference sequence). This CDR3 has 13 amino acids.

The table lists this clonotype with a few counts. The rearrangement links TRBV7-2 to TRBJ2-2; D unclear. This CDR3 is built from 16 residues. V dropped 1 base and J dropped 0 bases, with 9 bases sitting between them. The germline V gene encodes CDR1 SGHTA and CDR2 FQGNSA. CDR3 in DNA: TGTGCCAGCAGCTTAGAGGGTGGACCGAACACCGGGGAGCTGTTTTTT. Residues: CASSLEGGPNTGELFF.

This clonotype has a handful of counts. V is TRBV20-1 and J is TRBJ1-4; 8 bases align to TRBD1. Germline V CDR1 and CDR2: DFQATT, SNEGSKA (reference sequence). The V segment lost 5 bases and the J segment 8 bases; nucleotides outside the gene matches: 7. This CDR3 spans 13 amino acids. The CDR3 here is CSARTGSREKLFF. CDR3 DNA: TGCAGTGCTCGGACAGGGTCGCGGGAAAAACTGTTTTTT.

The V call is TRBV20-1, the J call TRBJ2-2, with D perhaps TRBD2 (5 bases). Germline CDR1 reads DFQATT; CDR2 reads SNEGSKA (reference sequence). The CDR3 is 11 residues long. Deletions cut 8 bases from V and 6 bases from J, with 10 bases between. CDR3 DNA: TGCAGTACCGAGGAGGCCGGGGAGCTGTTTTTT. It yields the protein CSTEEAGELFF.

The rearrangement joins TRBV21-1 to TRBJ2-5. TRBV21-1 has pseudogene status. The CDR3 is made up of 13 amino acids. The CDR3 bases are TGTGCCAGCAGCAAAGCGCGGCGTGTGACCCAGTACTTC. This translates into CASSKARRVTQYF.

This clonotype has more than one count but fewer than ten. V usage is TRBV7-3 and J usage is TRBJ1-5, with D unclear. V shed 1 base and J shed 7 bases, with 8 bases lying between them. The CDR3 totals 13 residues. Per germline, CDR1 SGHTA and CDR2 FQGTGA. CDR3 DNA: TGTGCCAGCAGCTTAAACTGGCAACAGCCCCAGCATTTT. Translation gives CASSLNWQQPQHF.

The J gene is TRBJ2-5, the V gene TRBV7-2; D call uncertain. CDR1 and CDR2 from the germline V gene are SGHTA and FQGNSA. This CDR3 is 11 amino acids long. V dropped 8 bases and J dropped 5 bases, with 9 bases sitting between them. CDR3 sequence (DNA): TGTGCCAGCGGTCCCCGGGAGACCCAGTACTTC. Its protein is CASGPRETQYF. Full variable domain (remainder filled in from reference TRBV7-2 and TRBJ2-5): GAGVSQSPSNKVTEKGKDVELRCDPISGHTALYWYRQSLGQGLEFLIYFQGNSAPDKSGLPSDRFSAERTGGSVSTLTIQRTQQEDSAVYLCASGPRETQYFGPGTRLLVL.

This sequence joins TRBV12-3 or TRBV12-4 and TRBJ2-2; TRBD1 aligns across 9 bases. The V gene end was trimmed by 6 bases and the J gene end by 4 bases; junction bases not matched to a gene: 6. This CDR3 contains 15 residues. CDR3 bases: TGTGCCAGCAGCGGGGGACAGGGAATCACCGGGGAGCTGTTTTTT. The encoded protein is CASSGGQGITGELFF.

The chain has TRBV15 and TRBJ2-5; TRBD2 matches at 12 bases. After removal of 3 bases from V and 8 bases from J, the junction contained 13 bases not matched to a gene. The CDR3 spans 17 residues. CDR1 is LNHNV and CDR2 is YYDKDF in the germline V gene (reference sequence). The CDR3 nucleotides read TGTGCCACCAGCAGGGACGGACTAGCGGGGACCTCAATCACCCAGTACTTC. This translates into CATSRDGLAGTSITQYF.

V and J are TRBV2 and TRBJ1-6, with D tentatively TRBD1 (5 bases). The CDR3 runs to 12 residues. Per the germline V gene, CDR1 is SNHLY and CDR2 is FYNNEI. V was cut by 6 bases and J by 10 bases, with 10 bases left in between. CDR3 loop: CASRRDLSPLHF. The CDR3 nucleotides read TGTGCCAGCAGACGGGACCTGTCACCCCTCCACTTT.

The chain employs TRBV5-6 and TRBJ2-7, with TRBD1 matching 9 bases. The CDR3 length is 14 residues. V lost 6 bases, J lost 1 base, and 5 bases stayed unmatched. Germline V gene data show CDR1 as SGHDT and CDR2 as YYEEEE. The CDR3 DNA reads TGTGCCAGCACGAAGGACAGGGGTTCCTACGAGCAGTACTTC. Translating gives CASTKDRGSYEQYF.

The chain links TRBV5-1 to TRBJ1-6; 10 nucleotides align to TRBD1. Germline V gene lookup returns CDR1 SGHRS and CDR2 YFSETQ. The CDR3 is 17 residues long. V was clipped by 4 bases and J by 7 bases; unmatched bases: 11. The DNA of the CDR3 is TGCGCCAGCAGCCAGCAGCCGGGACAGGGGTCGAATTCACCCCTCCACTTT. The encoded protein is CASSQQPGQGSNSPLHF.

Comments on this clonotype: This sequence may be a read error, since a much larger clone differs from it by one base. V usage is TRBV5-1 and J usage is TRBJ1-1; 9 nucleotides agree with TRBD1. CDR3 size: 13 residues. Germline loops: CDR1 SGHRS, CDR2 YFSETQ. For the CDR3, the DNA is TGCGCCAGCACCTTGGGACAGGGTGGTGAAGCTTTCTTT. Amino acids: CASTLGQGGEAFF.

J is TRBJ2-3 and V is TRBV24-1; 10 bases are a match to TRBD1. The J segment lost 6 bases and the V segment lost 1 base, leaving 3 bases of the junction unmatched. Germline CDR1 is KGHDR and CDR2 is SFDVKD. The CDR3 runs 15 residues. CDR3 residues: CATSDLGTGVDTQYF. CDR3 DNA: TGTGCCACCAGTGATTTAGGGACAGGGGTCGATACGCAGTATTTT.

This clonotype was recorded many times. Written as DNA, the CDR3 is TGTGCCAGCTCACCCGGGGCAACTAATGAAAAACTGTTTTTT. Its translation is CASSPGATNEKLFF. V and J are TRBV18 and TRBJ1-4; D call uncertain. The V gene lost 3 bases and the J gene lost 0 bases, with 5 bases spanning the gap. CDR3 length: 14 residues. Germline V gives CDR1 KGHSH, CDR2 LQKENI.

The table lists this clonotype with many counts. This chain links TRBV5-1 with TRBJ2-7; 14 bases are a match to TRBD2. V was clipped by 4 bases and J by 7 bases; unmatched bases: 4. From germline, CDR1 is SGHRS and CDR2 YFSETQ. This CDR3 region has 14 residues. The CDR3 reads CASSPGLAGGEQYV. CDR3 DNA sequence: TGCGCCAGCAGCCCCGGACTAGCGGGGGGTGAGCAGTACGTC.

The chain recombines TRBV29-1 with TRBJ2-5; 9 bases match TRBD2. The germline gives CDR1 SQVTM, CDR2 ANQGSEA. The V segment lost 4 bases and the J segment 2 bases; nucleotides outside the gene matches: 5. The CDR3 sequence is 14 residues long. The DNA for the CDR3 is TGCAGCGTTGTAGCGGGGGCGGGGCAAGAGACCCAGTACTTC. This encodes CSVVAGAGQETQYF.

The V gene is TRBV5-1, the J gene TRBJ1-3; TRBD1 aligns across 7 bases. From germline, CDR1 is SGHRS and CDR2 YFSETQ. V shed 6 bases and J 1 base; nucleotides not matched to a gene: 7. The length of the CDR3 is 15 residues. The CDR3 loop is CASKGDSTSGNTIYF. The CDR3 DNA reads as TGCGCCAGCAAAGGGGACAGCACTTCTGGAAACACCATATATTTT.

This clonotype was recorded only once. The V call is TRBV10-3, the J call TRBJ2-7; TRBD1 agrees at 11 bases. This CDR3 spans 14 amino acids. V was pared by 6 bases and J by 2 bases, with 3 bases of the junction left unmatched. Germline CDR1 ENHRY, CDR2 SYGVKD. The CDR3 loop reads CAISKGQGAYEQYV. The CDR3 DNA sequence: TGTGCCATCAGCAAGGGACAGGGGGCCTACGAGCAGTACGTC.

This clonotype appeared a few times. For the CDR3, the DNA is TGTGCCAGCCAAAGAAACGGTGGGACAGGCCCTCGTGAGCAGTTCTTC. Translated: CASQRNGGTGPREQFF. The V gene is TRBV7-2, the J gene TRBJ2-1; 8 nucleotides line up with TRBD1. V lost 8 bases and J lost 9; bases outside the gene matches: 18. CDR1 and CDR2 (germline): SGHTA, FQGNSA. The CDR3 length is 16 residues.

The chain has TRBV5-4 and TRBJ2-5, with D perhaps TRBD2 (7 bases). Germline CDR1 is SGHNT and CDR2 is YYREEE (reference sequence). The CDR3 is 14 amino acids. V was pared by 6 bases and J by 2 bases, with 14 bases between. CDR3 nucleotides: TGTGCCAGCACCCCTGGGGGGGCTCAAGAGACCCAGTACTTC. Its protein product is CASTPGGAQETQYF.

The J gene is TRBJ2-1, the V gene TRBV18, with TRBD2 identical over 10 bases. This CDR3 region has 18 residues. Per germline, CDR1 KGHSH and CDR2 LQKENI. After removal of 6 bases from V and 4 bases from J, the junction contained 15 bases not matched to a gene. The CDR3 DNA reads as TGTGCCAGCTCGCCGGCGAGGGCTAGCGGGGGACCATACAATGAGCAGTTCTTC. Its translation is CASSPARASGGPYNEQFF. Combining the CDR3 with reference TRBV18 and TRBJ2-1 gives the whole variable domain NAGVMQNPRHLVRRRGQEARLRCSPMKGHSHVYWYRQLPEEGLKFMVYLQKENIIDESGMPKERFSAEFPKEGPSILRIQQVVRGDSAAYFCASSPARASGGPYNEQFFGPGTRLTVL.

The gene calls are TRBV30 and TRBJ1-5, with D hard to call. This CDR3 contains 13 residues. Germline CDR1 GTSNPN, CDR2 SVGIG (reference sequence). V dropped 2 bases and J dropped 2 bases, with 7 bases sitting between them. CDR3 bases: TGTGCCTGGAGTCCTGGGGGCAATCAGCCCCAGCATTTT. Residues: CAWSPGGNQPQHF. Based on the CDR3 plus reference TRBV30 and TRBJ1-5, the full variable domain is SQTIHQWPATLVQPVGSPLSLECTVEGTSNPNLYWYRQAAGRGLQLLFYSVGIGQISSEVPQNLSASRPQDRQFILSSKKLLLSDSGFYLCAWSPGGNQPQHFGDGTRLSIL.